This T cell receptor beta chain is drawn from a study of CD8 T cell repertoires and HIV-1 epitope variants. Whole-study context: Each of Twenty-five Gag and Nef epitope peptides stimulated a separate culture.

The germline CDR1 and CDR2 sequences are MDHEN and SYDVKM. The germline V and J ends were trimmed by 4 bases and 1 base, with 22 bases remaining between them. The CDR3 runs 18 residues. The repertoire was sequenced with immunoSEQ multiplex PCR; TCRdb's copy has only in-frame clones and lacks some. The data show around 5,100 clones, about three fifths seen once. This clone was picked up one time. The antigen is unknown. The sample comprised cultured CD8+ T cells derived from PBMCs. This chain joins TRBV28 and TRBJ1-1, with TRBD1 as a possible D gene (6 bases). The receptor comes from a male donor with HIV. The DNA for the CDR3 is TGTGCCAGCAGTTCCCTCTTTACAGGGTTTCATAGGAACACTGAAGCTTTCTTT. Translated, it gives CASSSLFTGFHRNTEAFF.